This TCR beta chain was identified in a study of blood T cell repertoires in COVID-19. Study information: The United States, Italy and Spain supplied acute and convalescent COVID-19 samples. From T cells, B-cell-depleted T cells, or PBMCs came the material, which was cDNA or gDNA.

Using immunoSEQ multiplex PCR, the repertoire was profiled, and TCRdb retains in-frame clones only, with some absent. The sample consists of approximately 120,000 clones, more than 85% of them appearing once. CDR1 and CDR2 (germline): KGHDR, SFDVKD. The CDR3 loop spans 16 amino acids. V was cut by 3 bases and J by 1 base, with 11 bases left in between. The sample comprised peripheral blood. The clonotype originates from a man aged 50 to 59 with COVID-19, enrolled during active disease. This sequence joins TRBV24-1 and TRBJ2-2, with a tentative D call TRBD1 (6 bases). Here the CDR3 reads CATSDPQTGNTGELFF. The CDR3 nucleotides read TGTGCCACCAGTGATCCACAGACAGGGAACACCGGGGAGCTGTTTTTT.